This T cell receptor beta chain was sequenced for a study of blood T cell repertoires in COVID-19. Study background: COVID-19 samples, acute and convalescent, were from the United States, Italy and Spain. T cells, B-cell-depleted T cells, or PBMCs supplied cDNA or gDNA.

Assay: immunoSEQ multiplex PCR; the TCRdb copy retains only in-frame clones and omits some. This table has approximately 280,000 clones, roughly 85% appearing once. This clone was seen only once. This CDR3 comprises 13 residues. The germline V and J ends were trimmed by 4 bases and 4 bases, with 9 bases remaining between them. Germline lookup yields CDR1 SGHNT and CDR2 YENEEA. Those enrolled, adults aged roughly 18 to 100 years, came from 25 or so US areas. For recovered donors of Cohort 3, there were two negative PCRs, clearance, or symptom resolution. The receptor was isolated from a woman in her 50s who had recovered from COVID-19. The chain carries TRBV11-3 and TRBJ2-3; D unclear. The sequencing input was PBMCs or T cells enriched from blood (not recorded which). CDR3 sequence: CASSSSRADTQYF. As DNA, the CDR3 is TGTGCCAGCAGCTCCAGCCGGGCAGATACGCAGTATTTT.